Shown below are 28 T cell receptor beta chains from a single sample sequenced in a study of T cells after yellow fever vaccination. One entry per CDR3 protein results from TCRdb running MiXCR on the 5' RACE reads. The repertoire holds just under 600,000 distinct CDR3 sequences, with roughly 13% as singletons. The specimen comprised PBMCs, sampled on the day of the yellow fever booster vaccination. The source of these receptors is a man aged 30-40 years who received the YFV17D yellow fever vaccine.

The chain is built from TRBV12-3 or TRBV12-4 and TRBJ2-4, with D possibly TRBD1 on 5 matching bases. Trimming left V 3 bases short and J 5 bases short, with 8 bases between. The length of the CDR3 is 13 residues. The CDR3 DNA follows: TGTGCCAGCAGTTTGACAGACCAAAACATTCAGTACTTC. It is translated as CASSLTDQNIQYF.

The genes are TRBV20-1 and TRBJ1-6; TRBD1 is a possible D gene (5 bases). The V gene lost 3 bases and the J gene lost 0 bases, with 12 bases spanning the gap. Germline-derived CDR1 and CDR2 are DFQATT and SNEGSKA (reference sequence). The CDR3 is made up of 16 amino acids. CDR3 nucleotide sequence: TGCAGTGCTAGGGGGGGAGAGAGCTCCTATAATTCACCCCTCCACTTT. The encoded protein is CSARGGESSYNSPLHF.

This clonotype was counted at least ten times. The chain joins TRBV12-3 or TRBV12-4 to TRBJ1-2; D gene unclear. The CDR3 has 12 amino acids. V dropped 1 base and J dropped 5 bases, with 5 bases sitting between them. CDR3 sequence reads: CASSLGSYGYTF. CDR3 nucleotides: TGTGCCAGCAGTTTAGGTTCTTATGGCTACACCTTC.

This clonotype was seen a few times. The CDR3 sequence is CASSLTLAGVGDTQYF. Written as DNA, the CDR3 is TGTGCCAGCAGCTTGACACTAGCGGGAGTGGGAGATACGCAGTATTTT. The chain recombines TRBV7-9 with TRBJ2-3, with TRBD2 matching over 11 bases. This CDR3 is 16 amino acids long. Losses at the gene ends were 3 bases for V and 5 bases for J; bases not matched to a gene: 7. The V gene's germline CDR1 is SEHNR and CDR2 FQNEAQ (reference sequence).

The chain joins TRBV6-1 to TRBJ2-2; 7 bases line up with TRBD1. CDR3 size: 16 residues. Germline V gene data show CDR1 as MNHNS and CDR2 as SASEGT. V lost 6 bases and J lost 0; bases outside the gene matches: 7. In DNA, the CDR3 is TGTGCCAGCAGACAGGACAGGACCGCGAACACCGGGGAGCTGTTTTTT. Protein product: CASRQDRTANTGELFF.

The chain couples TRBV28 to TRBJ2-7; D gene unclear. This CDR3 is built from 13 residues. Germline CDR1 MDHEN, CDR2 SYDVKM. V lost 3 bases, J lost 6 bases, and 12 bases lay in between. The CDR3 nucleotides are TGTGCCAGCAGTTTTCCAGGAAACCGCGAGCAGTACTTC. Amino acids: CASSFPGNREQYF.

V and J are TRBV5-1 and TRBJ1-1; TRBD1 is a possible D gene (6 bases). This CDR3 has 15 amino acids. From germline, CDR1 is SGHRS and CDR2 YFSETQ. V was shortened by 0 bases and J by 1 base, with 10 bases between the two germline ends. CDR3 bases: TGCGCCAGCAGCTTGGCAGGGGTCGGGAACACTGAAGCTTTCTTT. This encodes CASSLAGVGNTEAFF.

The chain joins TRBV5-1 to TRBJ2-7, with 8 bases identical to TRBD2. J gave up 6 bases and V 0 bases, and 8 bases lay outside the gene matches. The CDR3 extends over 15 amino acids. Germline CDR1 and CDR2: SGHRS and YFSETQ. The DNA for the CDR3 is TGCGCCAGCAGCTTGGCCTGGACTAGCTCCAGCGAGCAGTACTTC. As protein: CASSLAWTSSSEQYF.

This clonotype appeared a few times. A read error is likely, as this CDR3 ends without the conserved phenylalanine or tryptophan. V usage is TRBV7-2 and J usage is TRBJ2-3, with TRBD2 identical over 7 bases. The CDR3 is 14 amino acids. V lost 3 bases to trimming and J lost 4 bases; unmatched junction nucleotides: 4. The germline V gene has CDR1 SGHTA and CDR2 FQGNSA. The CDR3, as DNA: TGTGCCAGCAGCTTCGGACTAGTGGCAGATACGCAGTATTCT. Protein: CASSFGLVADTQYS.

This clonotype was counted a few times. CDR3 sequence: CASSVVLGELFF. CDR3 coding DNA: TGTGCCAGCAGCGTAGTACTCGGGGAGCTGTTTTTT. The rearrangement uses TRBV9 and TRBJ2-2; unclear D gene. Germline V CDR1 and CDR2: SGDLS, YYNGEE. The CDR3 is made up of 12 amino acids. With 0 bases removed from V and 7 bases from J, the gap between germline ends came to 4 bases.

This clonotype turned up a few times. The V gene is TRBV7-2, the J gene TRBJ2-7; 7 bases agree with TRBD1. The CDR3 totals 15 residues. The J segment lost 0 bases and the V segment lost 5 bases, leaving 7 bases of the junction unmatched. Germline V CDR1 and CDR2: SGHTA, FQGNSA. CDR3 sequence (DNA): TGTGCCAGCAGCCCCCGACAGGGTCGCTCCTACGAGCAGTACTTC. As protein: CASSPRQGRSYEQYF.

This clonotype was observed a handful of times. The rearrangement joins TRBV4-3 to TRBJ1-3, with D possibly being TRBD1 (5 bases). Trimming removed 0 bases at V and 7 bases at J, with 10 bases between. The CDR3 loop spans 14 amino acids. Germline loops: CDR1 LGHNA, CDR2 YSLEER. The CDR3 reads CASSQEGRRNTIYF. The CDR3 nucleotides are TGCGCCAGCAGCCAAGAGGGACGGCGGAACACCATATATTTT.

This clonotype was observed at least ten times. The chain links TRBV5-1 to TRBJ1-5; TRBD1 aligns across 7 bases. CDR1 is SGHRS, CDR2 YFSETQ, per germline. The CDR3 is made up of 17 amino acids. The V segment lost 4 bases and the J segment 5 bases; nucleotides outside the gene matches: 15. Written as DNA, the CDR3 is TGCGCCAGCAGCCAAAACCCCCAGGGGGTAAATGATCAGCCCCAGCATTTT. This codes for CASSQNPQGVNDQPQHF.

The rearrangement links TRBV7-2 to TRBJ2-3; D unclear. This CDR3 is built from 14 residues. V was trimmed by 5 bases and J by 2 bases, leaving 11 bases between them. The germline CDR1 and CDR2 sequences are SGHTA and FQGNSA. CDR3 DNA: TGTGCCAGCAGCCTTAGTCTATCCACAGATACGCAGTATTTT. This sequence encodes CASSLSLSTDTQYF.

The J gene is TRBJ2-1, the V gene TRBV30; D perhaps matches TRBD2 (6 bases). Germline V gene data show CDR1 as GTSNPN and CDR2 as SVGIG (reference sequence). Trimming stripped 8 bases from V and 6 bases from J, with 20 bases between. CDR3 length: 14 amino acids. The CDR3 loop is CAREDLSGVNEQFF. The DNA for the CDR3 is TGTGCCAGGGAGGACCTGTCGGGAGTCAATGAGCAGTTCTTC.

This clonotype showed up just a few times. J is TRBJ1-1 and V is TRBV20-1, with D hard to call. Trimming took 7 bases from V and 2 from J, leaving 8 bases between them. CDR1 is DFQATT, CDR2 SNEGSKA, per germline (reference sequence). This CDR3 is built from 11 residues. The CDR3 is CSDVGNTEAFF. The CDR3 DNA reads TGCAGTGATGTCGGAAACACTGAAGCTTTCTTT.

Only a few counts were recorded for this clonotype. The V and J genes are TRBV3-1 and TRBJ2-7; possibly TRBD2 for D (5 bases). The CDR3 consists of 14 residues. V was cut by 4 bases and J by 2 bases, with 12 bases left in between. Looked up from germline, CDR1 is LGHDT and CDR2 is YNNKEL (reference sequence). CDR3 in DNA: TGTGCCAGCAGCCCGGGATTCGTCCCCTACGAGCAGTACTTC. Translated: CASSPGFVPYEQYF.

There are many counts of this clonotype. The gene calls are TRBV27 and TRBJ2-5; weak D call: TRBD1 (6 bases). V gave up 6 bases and J gave up 5 bases, with 13 bases separating them. The V gene's germline CDR1 is MNHEY and CDR2 SMNVEV (reference sequence). CDR3 length: 13 residues. CDR3 in amino acids: CASSPTGWETQYF. The CDR3 bases are TGTGCCAGCAGCCCTACAGGGTGGGAGACCCAGTACTTC.

This chain joins TRBV27 and TRBJ2-3; D ambiguous. CDR1 is MNHEY and CDR2 is SMNVEV in the germline V gene (reference sequence). This CDR3 spans 15 amino acids. V lost 5 bases to trimming and J lost 0 bases, with 12 bases between them. CDR3 in amino acids: CASSRGVTSTDTQYF. CDR3 nucleotide sequence: TGTGCCAGCAGTCGCGGAGTTACTAGCACAGATACGCAGTATTTT.

Details on this clonotype: One end of the junction fails to match germline, which may point to a read error. The chain joins TRBV27 to TRBJ1-1; the D is unclear. This CDR3 spans 13 amino acids. Germline V gene sequence: CDR1 MNHEY, CDR2 SMNVEV (reference sequence). The CDR3 region is CASSLFTNTEVFF. The CDR3 nucleotides read TGTGCCAGCAGTTTATTTACGAACACTGAAGTTTTCTTT.

The chain employs TRBV20-1 and TRBJ2-5; TRBD1 matches 9 bases. V lost 4 bases, J lost 4 bases, and 4 bases stayed unmatched. Germline V lookup: CDR1 DFQATT, CDR2 SNEGSKA (reference sequence). This CDR3 is 13 amino acids long. The CDR3 DNA follows: TGCAGTGCTACTGGGGACAGGGTAGAGACCCAGTACTTC. It codes for CSATGDRVETQYF.

The V call is TRBV29-1, the J call TRBJ2-2; unclear D gene. The CDR3 sequence is 13 residues long. V dropped 4 bases and J dropped 0 bases, with 6 bases sitting between them. CDR1 and CDR2 (germline): SQVTM, ANQGSEA. The CDR3 nucleotides read TGCAGCGTTGGGGTTGCGAACACCGGGGAGCTGTTTTTT. Its translation: CSVGVANTGELFF.

This clonotype was observed a few times. V usage is TRBV20-1 and J usage is TRBJ2-7; 7 nucleotides agree with TRBD2. The germline V gene encodes CDR1 DFQATT and CDR2 SNEGSKA (reference sequence). The V and J ends lost 2 bases and 5 bases, in that order; junction bases with no gene match: 9. The CDR3 covers 14 residues. CDR3 sequence (DNA): TGCAGTGCTAGACCTACACTAGCGCCCGACGAGCAGTACTTC. Its translation is CSARPTLAPDEQYF.

This clonotype was counted a few times. The genes are TRBV7-2 and TRBJ2-7; TRBD2 might be the D (6 bases). The CDR3 runs 15 residues. Trimming stripped 5 bases from V and 2 bases from J, with 16 bases between. Looked up from germline, CDR1 is SGHTA and CDR2 is FQGNSA. The CDR3 protein is CASSGLPGDPYEQYF. The CDR3 DNA reads as TGTGCCAGCAGCGGCCTCCCGGGGGACCCCTACGAGCAGTACTTC.

In its sample, this clonotype was seen a few times. This chain uses TRBV15 with TRBJ2-3, with D unresolved. This CDR3 has 16 amino acids. V dropped 1 base and J dropped 4 bases, with 15 bases sitting between them. Germline V gene data show CDR1 as LNHNV and CDR2 as YYDKDF (reference sequence). The CDR3 loop reads CATSRGRTLGSDTQYF. CDR3 nucleotide sequence: TGTGCCACCAGCAGAGGGAGAACTCTAGGGTCAGATACGCAGTATTTT.

This clonotype was observed a few times. CDR3: CASSQGVGGANVLTF. DNA for the CDR3: TGCGCCAGCAGCCAAGGAGTTGGTGGGGCCAACGTCCTGACTTTC. The gene calls are TRBV4-3 and TRBJ2-6; D gene uncertain. Trimming shortened V by 1 base and J by 3 bases, and 7 bases separated the two germline ends. The germline V gene encodes CDR1 LGHNA and CDR2 YSLEER. The CDR3 runs to 15 residues.

This clonotype was picked up a small number of times. The chain has TRBV12-3 or TRBV12-4 and TRBJ2-7; 7 nucleotides match TRBD2. This CDR3 is built from 13 residues. J gave up 3 bases and V 3 bases, and 2 bases lay outside the gene matches. CDR3 residues: CASSFAGVYEQYF. In nucleotides, the CDR3 is TGTGCCAGCAGTTTTGCGGGAGTCTACGAGCAGTACTTC.

This chain uses TRBV20-1 with TRBJ1-4; D is unresolved. The germline CDR1 and CDR2 sequences are DFQATT and SNEGSKA (reference sequence). The V end was cut by 5 bases, the J end by 8 bases, with 18 bases between. This CDR3 contains 14 residues. CDR3 coding DNA: TGCAGTGCTCACGTTGTTCCTCTCGGGGAAAAACTGTTTTTT. Protein sequence: CSAHVVPLGEKLFF.